These 5 T cell receptor beta chains were sequenced from one sample in a study of metastatic and nonmetastatic thyroid tumors. The entire patient cohort was treatment-naive prior to thyroid surgery. TCRdb redid the clone calls on the PCR reads using MiXCR. The sample lists 31,000 or so clones, more than 15% seen once, with 4.5% to 5.5% in the top ten. The sample was blood. The receptors originated from a female donor with papillary thyroid cancer or a benign thyroid nodule (not recorded which). Some clones in this sample may be carry-over from other donors' samples.

This clone was counted many times. The rearrangement joins TRBV5-4 to TRBJ2-2; weak D call: TRBD1 (6 bases). This CDR3 comprises 15 residues. The V and J ends lost 3 bases and 7 bases respectively, with 16 bases between them. CDR1 is SGHNT and CDR2 is YYREEE in the germline V gene (reference sequence). CDR3 region: CASSSRWGQGGELFF. The CDR3 DNA follows: TGTGCCAGCAGCTCAAGGTGGGGGCAAGGCGGGGAGCTGTTTTTT. Based on the CDR3 plus reference TRBV5-4 and TRBJ2-2, the full variable domain is ETGVTQSPTHLIKTRGQQVTLRCSSQSGHNTVSWYQQALGQGPQFIFQYYREEENGRGNFPPRFSGLQFPNYSSELNVNALELDDSALYLCASSSRWGQGGELFFGEGSRLTVL.

The chain combines TRBV20-1 with TRBJ1-5, with D uncertain. Germline V gene lookup returns CDR1 DFQATT and CDR2 SNEGSKA (reference sequence). This CDR3 has 14 residues. The ends were cut back, 3 bases at V and 3 bases at J, with 12 bases in the middle. CDR3 DNA: TGCAGTGCTAGGAGGCTCTTGGTCAATCAGCCCCAGCATTTT. It specifies CSARRLLVNQPQHF.

This clone was observed at least ten times. The V gene is TRBV28, the J gene TRBJ1-1; D is possibly TRBD1 (5 bases). The V gene lost 2 bases and the J gene lost 4 bases, with 8 bases spanning the gap. CDR3 length equals 13 residues. Germline values: CDR1 MDHEN, CDR2 SYDVKM. The DNA for the CDR3 is TGTGCCAGCAGTTTAGGCAGGGCCACTGAAGCTTTCTTT. It codes for CASSLGRATEAFF.

As concerns this clone: This may come from a read error, since a much larger clone is one base off. The same CDR3 arises from other DNA sequences in this sample as well. This chain uses TRBV25-1 with TRBJ1-1; D call uncertain. V was clipped by 9 bases and J by 13 bases, with 9 bases between them. The CDR3 is 8 residues long. Germline CDR1 MGHDK, CDR2 SYGVNS. The CDR3 protein is CASTGGFF. In DNA, the CDR3 is TGTGCCAGTACCGGTGGTTTCTTT. The full variable domain, completed using reference TRBV25-1 and TRBJ1-1, is EADIYQTPRYLVIGTGKKITLECSQTMGHDKMYWYQQDPGMELHLIHYSYGVNSTEKGDLSSESTVSRIRTEHFPLTLESARPSHTSQYLCASTGGFFGQGTRLTVV.

This clone was seen repeatedly, ten times or more. The V gene is TRBV6-4, the J gene TRBJ2-1, with D perhaps matching TRBD1 (5 bases). The CDR3 totals 15 residues. CDR1 and CDR2 (germline): MRHNA, SNTAGT. V lost 5 bases and J 6 bases, leaving 17 bases between the germline ends. The CDR3 spells CASSQNPGHINEQFF. CDR3 DNA sequence: TGTGCCAGCAGTCAGAACCCAGGGCACATCAATGAGCAGTTCTTC.